The 10 T cell receptor beta chains below come from one sample, sequenced in a study of shared clonotypes between healthy human individuals. Clones were read by immunoSEQ multiplex PCR, and TCRdb kept only the in-frame ones, dropping some. This table holds millions of clones, around nine tenths found once. Material: naive CD4+ T cells sorted from blood. The subset was: CD45RA+ positively selected. All receptors derive from a man aged 18 to 35 in good health.

This chain connects TRBV6-5 to TRBJ1-1; D uncertain. V was clipped by 8 bases and J by 1 base, with 11 bases between them. The CDR3 has 13 residues. Germline lookup yields CDR1 MNHEY and CDR2 SVGAGI. Written as DNA, the CDR3 is TGTGCCAGCGCCCGAGTTCCGAACACTGAAGCTTTCTTT. It specifies CASARVPNTEAFF.

The chain carries TRBV5-1 and TRBJ2-5; 8 bases map to TRBD1. CDR1 and CDR2 from the germline V gene are SGHRS and YFSETQ. This CDR3 has 13 amino acids. J was trimmed by 9 bases and V by 4 bases; bases with no gene match: 8. Here the CDR3 reads CASSRRTGQAQYF. The CDR3, as DNA: TGCGCCAGCAGCCGTCGGACAGGGCAGGCCCAGTACTTC.

The CDR3 is CASSQWGATNEKLFF. The DNA of the CDR3 is TGTGCCAGCAGTCAATGGGGGGCAACTAATGAAAAACTGTTTTTT. The chain recombines TRBV28 with TRBJ1-4; a possible D gene is TRBD1 (5 bases). Trimming stripped 5 bases from V and 0 bases from J, with 10 bases between. Germline CDR1 is MDHEN and CDR2 is SYDVKM. This CDR3 comprises 15 residues.

This sequence joins TRBV6-5 and TRBJ2-3; the match to TRBD1 covers 9 bases. CDR1 and CDR2 (germline): MNHEY, SVGAGI. The CDR3 has 15 residues. Trimming took 10 bases from V and 2 from J; bases not matched to a gene: 10. The CDR3 bases are TGTGCCACCACCCCCAGGGACAGGGTCACAGATACGCAGTATTTT. This gives the protein CATTPRDRVTDTQYF.

The chain joins TRBV6-1 to TRBJ1-6, with 7 bases fitting TRBD1. V was clipped by 0 bases and J by 8 bases; unmatched bases: 22. The CDR3 runs to 21 residues. Germline assignment: CDR1 MNHNS and CDR2 SASEGT. The DNA for the CDR3 is TGTGCCAGCAGTGAAGCTCAGGGGGACCAAAGGCGGTTCCGGGCCCATTCACCCCTCCACTTT. Its protein is CASSEAQGDQRRFRAHSPLHF.

On this clone: Other DNA variants within this sample encode the same CDR3. The V call is TRBV28, the J call TRBJ1-1, with D maybe TRBD1 (6 bases). Trimming removed 5 bases at V and 1 base at J, with 14 bases between. Germline V gene data show CDR1 as MDHEN and CDR2 as SYDVKM. This CDR3 is built from 15 residues. The CDR3 sequence: CASSPPDRRNTEAFF. For the CDR3, the DNA is TGTGCCAGCAGTCCCCCCGACAGGAGGAACACTGAAGCTTTCTTT.

This clone has just one count. The chain employs TRBV21-1 and TRBJ1-3; the table's D call of TRBD1 was not tested on the DNA. TRBV21-1 is a known pseudogene. The CDR3 is 20 residues long. The DNA of the CDR3 is TGTGCCAGCAGCAAAACTAAAGGTCACCGGGACAGGGGGACTGGAAACACCATATATTTT. This gives the protein CASSKTKGHRDRGTGNTIYF.

On this clone: This sample also contains other DNA sequences that code for the same CDR3. The rearrangement joins TRBV10-1 to TRBJ2-1, with TRBD2 identical over 8 bases. CDR1 and CDR2 (germline): WNHNN, SYGVQD (reference sequence). The CDR3 is made up of 15 amino acids. V dropped 6 bases and J dropped 0; count of bases not matched to a gene: 4. CDR3: CASSESGSSYNEQFF. In nucleotides, the CDR3 is TGCGCCAGCAGCGAAAGCGGGAGCTCCTACAATGAGCAGTTCTTC.

This chain connects TRBV7-9 to TRBJ2-1; the D gene is possibly TRBD1 (5 bases). V gave up 1 base and J gave up 7 bases, with 14 bases separating them. The CDR3 extends over 15 amino acids. Germline CDR1 and CDR2: SEHNR and FQNEAQ (reference sequence). DNA for the CDR3: TGTGCCAGCAGCTTAGAAGGGGTAGGGTGGAATGAGCAGTTCTTC. This sequence encodes CASSLEGVGWNEQFF.

The chain joins TRBV30 to TRBJ2-3; D possibly uses TRBD1 or TRBD2 (6 bases each). Deletions cut 3 bases from V and 10 bases from J, with 20 bases between. The CDR3 is made up of 14 amino acids. Germline loops: CDR1 GTSNPN, CDR2 SVGIG (reference sequence). The CDR3 is CAWSVSYGGTSQYF. The CDR3 DNA reads as TGTGCCTGGAGCGTATCGTACGGGGGCACTTCGCAGTATTTT.